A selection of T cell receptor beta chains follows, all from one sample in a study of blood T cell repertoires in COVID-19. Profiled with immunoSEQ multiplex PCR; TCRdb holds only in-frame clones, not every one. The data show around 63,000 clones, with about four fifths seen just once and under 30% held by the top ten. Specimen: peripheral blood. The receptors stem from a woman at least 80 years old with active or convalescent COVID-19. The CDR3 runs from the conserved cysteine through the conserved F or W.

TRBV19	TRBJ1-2	CASSIGPGQPPGYTF
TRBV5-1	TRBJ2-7	CASSFSAGASYEQYF
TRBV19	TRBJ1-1	CASSVTGRSNTEAFF
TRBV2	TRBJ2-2	CASALGPNTGELFF
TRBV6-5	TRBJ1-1	CASRTGTALNTEAFF
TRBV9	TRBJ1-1	CASSQGGAGTEAFF
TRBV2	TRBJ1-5	CASSEEGRVNNQPQHF
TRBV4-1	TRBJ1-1	CASSQEDRVTEAFF
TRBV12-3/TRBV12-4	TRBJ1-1	CASRPDTYTEAFF
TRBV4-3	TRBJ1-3	CASSQDQGSGNTIYF
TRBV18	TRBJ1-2	CASSPETGTGGTYGYTF
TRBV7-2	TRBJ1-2	CASSLASAGVLYGYTF
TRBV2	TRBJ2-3	CASTWGGTDTQYF
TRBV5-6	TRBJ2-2	CASSEAGTRTGELFF
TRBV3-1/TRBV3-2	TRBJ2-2	CASRRETGELFF
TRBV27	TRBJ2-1	CASSPDLVPYNEQFF
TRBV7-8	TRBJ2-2	CASTTTGQLETGELFF
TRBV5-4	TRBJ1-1	CASSFSREVPFF
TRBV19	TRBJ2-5	CASSIVHSQETQYF
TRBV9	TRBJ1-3	CASSVQDSSGNTIYF
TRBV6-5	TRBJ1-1	CASSPGTGLTEAFF
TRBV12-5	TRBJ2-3	CASGQGGNPGTDTQYF
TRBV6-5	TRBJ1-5	CASSSRTVDQPQHF